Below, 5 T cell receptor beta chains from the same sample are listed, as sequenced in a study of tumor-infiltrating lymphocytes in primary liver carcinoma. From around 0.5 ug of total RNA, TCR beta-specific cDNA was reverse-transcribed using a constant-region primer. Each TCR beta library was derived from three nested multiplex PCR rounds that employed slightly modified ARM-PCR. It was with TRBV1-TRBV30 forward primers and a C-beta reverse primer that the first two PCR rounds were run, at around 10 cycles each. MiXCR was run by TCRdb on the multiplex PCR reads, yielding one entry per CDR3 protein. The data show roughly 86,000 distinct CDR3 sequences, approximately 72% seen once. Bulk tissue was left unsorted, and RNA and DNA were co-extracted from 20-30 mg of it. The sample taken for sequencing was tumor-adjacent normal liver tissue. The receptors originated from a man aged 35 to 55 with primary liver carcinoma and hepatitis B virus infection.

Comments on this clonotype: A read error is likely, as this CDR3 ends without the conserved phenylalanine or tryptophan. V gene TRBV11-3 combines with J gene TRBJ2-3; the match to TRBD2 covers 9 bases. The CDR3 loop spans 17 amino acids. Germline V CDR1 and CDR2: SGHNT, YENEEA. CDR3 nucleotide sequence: TGTGCTAGCAGCTTAGGGGTAACTAGCGGGAGCACAGATACGCAGTATCTT. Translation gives CASSLGVTSGSTDTQYL.

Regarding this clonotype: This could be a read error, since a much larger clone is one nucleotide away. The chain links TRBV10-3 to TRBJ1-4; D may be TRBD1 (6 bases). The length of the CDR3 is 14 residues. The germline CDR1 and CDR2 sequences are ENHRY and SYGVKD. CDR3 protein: CAISQPGGNVKLFF. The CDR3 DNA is TGTGCCATCAGCCAGCCCGGGGGCAATGTAAAACTGTTTTTT.

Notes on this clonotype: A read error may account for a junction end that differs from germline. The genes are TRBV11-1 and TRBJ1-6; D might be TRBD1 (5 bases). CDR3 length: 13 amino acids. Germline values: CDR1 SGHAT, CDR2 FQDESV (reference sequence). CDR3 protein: CALGRSYNSPFHF. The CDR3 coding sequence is TGCGCGTTGGGACGCTCCTATAATTCACCCTTCCACTTT.

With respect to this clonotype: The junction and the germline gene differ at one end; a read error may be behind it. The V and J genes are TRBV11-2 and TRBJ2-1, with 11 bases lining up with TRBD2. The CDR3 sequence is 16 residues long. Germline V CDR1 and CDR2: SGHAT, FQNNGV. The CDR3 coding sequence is TGTGCCAGTAGCTCGGGACTAGCGGTAGAATACAATGAGCAGTTCTTC. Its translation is CASSSGLAVEYNEQFF. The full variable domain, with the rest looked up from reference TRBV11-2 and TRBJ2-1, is EAGVAQSPRYKIIEKRQSVAFWCNPISGHATLYWYQQILGQGPKLLIQFQNNGVVDDSQLPKDRFSAERLKGVDSTLKIQPAKLEDSAVYLCASSSGLAVEYNEQFFGPGTRLTVL.

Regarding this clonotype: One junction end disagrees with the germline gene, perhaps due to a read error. In DNA form, the CDR3 reads TGTGCCAACAGCGTGGGCCCCGCCGGAGATACGCAATATTTT. It codes for CANSVGPAGDTQYF. The chain combines TRBV5-5 with TRBJ2-3; D gene uncertain. CDR1 SGHKS and CDR2 YYEKEE come from the germline V gene (reference sequence). The CDR3 has 14 residues.